This passage covers 23 T cell receptor beta chains from one sample sequenced in a study of T cell repertoires in cytomegalovirus infection. TCRdb called the reads again in MiXCR, with one record for every CDR3 protein. This table holds 250,000 to 300,000 distinct CDR3 sequences, approximately 9.1% found once. The sample taken for sequencing was PBMCs. These receptors originate from a human donor in good health (CMV status not recorded). Some clones in this sample may be carry-over from other donors' samples.

As to this clonotype: A read error may explain this, as a much larger clone is one base away. The chain uses TRBV20-1 and TRBJ1-4; D gene unclear. The length of the CDR3 is 12 residues. Germline CDR1 and CDR2: DFQATT and SNEGSKA (reference sequence). Trimming stripped 6 bases from V and 5 bases from J, with 10 bases between. The CDR3 loop reads CSAGKRNEKLFF. DNA for the CDR3: TGCAGTGCCGGGAAACGGAATGAAAAACTGTTTTTT.

This clonotype was counted many times. This rearrangement joins TRBV7-2 to TRBJ2-3; 11 bases map to TRBD2. After removal of 4 bases from V and 6 bases from J, the junction contained 6 bases not matched to a gene. Germline CDR1 is SGHTA and CDR2 is FQGNSA. This CDR3 has 15 amino acids. This CDR3 reads CASSSSGGPWDTQYF. The CDR3 nucleotides are TGTGCCAGCAGCTCTAGCGGGGGGCCCTGGGATACGCAGTATTTT. Supplemented by reference TRBV7-2 and TRBJ2-3, the full variable domain reads GAGVSQSPSNKVTEKGKDVELRCDPISGHTALYWYRQSLGQGLEFLIYFQGNSAPDKSGLPSDRFSAERTGGSVSTLTIQRTQQEDSAVYLCASSSSGGPWDTQYFGPGTRLTVL.

This clonotype has only a few counts. The chain couples TRBV5-8 to TRBJ2-5, with D perhaps TRBD2 (7 bases). This CDR3 contains 15 residues. CDR1 and CDR2 from the germline V gene are SGHTS and YDEGEE. The V end lost 10 bases, the J end lost 0 bases, and 19 bases lay between the germline ends. The CDR3 loop is CAQPGGGSHQETQYF. CDR3 DNA sequence: TGTGCCCAGCCCGGGGGCGGGAGCCACCAAGAGACCCAGTACTTC.

The table lists this clonotype with a few counts. V is TRBV10-3 and J is TRBJ2-5; D gene unclear. Per the germline V gene, CDR1 is ENHRY and CDR2 is SYGVKD. Trimming cost V 3 bases and J 5 bases, with 4 bases left between them. This CDR3 is built from 11 residues. CDR3 loop: CAISDGETQYF. In DNA, the CDR3 is TGTGCCATCAGTGACGGGGAGACCCAGTACTTC.

The table lists this clonotype with a few counts. This chain joins TRBV12-3 or TRBV12-4 and TRBJ2-5; D is unclear. Trimming took 5 bases from V and 1 from J, leaving 2 bases between them. The CDR3 contains 11 residues. CDR3 amino acids: CASSTQETQYF. As DNA, the CDR3 is TGTGCCAGCAGTACCCAAGAGACCCAGTACTTC.

J is TRBJ1-5 and V is TRBV4-3; D is ambiguous. This CDR3 comprises 14 residues. Trimming stripped 0 bases from V and 4 bases from J, with 7 bases between. Germline-derived CDR1 and CDR2 are LGHNA and YSLEER. The CDR3 loop reads CASSQDERNQPQHF. The CDR3 DNA reads TGCGCCAGCAGCCAAGATGAGAGGAATCAGCCCCAGCATTTT.

The chain is built from TRBV7-2 and TRBJ2-7; TRBD2 aligns across 12 bases. This CDR3 is built from 15 residues. Germline V gene sequence: CDR1 SGHTA, CDR2 FQGNSA. Trimming took 0 bases from V and 4 from J; bases not matched to a gene: 1. The CDR3 DNA reads as TGTGCCAGCAGCTTAGCGACTAGCGGGGGTTACGAGCAGTACTTC. It yields the protein CASSLATSGGYEQYF.

This clonotype has more than one count but fewer than ten. The V call is TRBV5-1, the J call TRBJ1-6, with 9 bases matching TRBD1. Trimming removed 4 bases from V and 5 bases from J; junction bases left unmatched: 4. The CDR3 spans 15 residues. Germline CDR1 and CDR2: SGHRS and YFSETQ. CDR3 region: CASSHDRGNNSPLHF. For the CDR3, the DNA is TGCGCCAGCAGCCATGACAGGGGGAATAATTCACCCCTCCACTTT.

This clonotype has ten or more counts. The chain couples TRBV9 to TRBJ1-1, with D possibly TRBD1 on 5 matching bases. This CDR3 is 15 amino acids long. Per germline, CDR1 SGDLS and CDR2 YYNGEE. V was clipped by 5 bases and J by 1 base, with 15 bases between them. The CDR3 is CASRKVGGGNTEAFF. The CDR3 DNA reads TGTGCCAGCAGGAAGGTCGGGGGTGGGAACACTGAAGCTTTCTTT.

This clonotype was counted ten times or more. The rearrangement links TRBV6-2 or TRBV6-3 to TRBJ1-1, with D hard to call. Germline CDR1 and CDR2: MNHEY and SVGEGT. The CDR3 extends over 14 amino acids. V was cut by 0 bases and J by 1 base, with 6 bases left in between. CDR3 coding DNA: TGTGCCAGCAGTTACTCGGAGGGGAACACTGAAGCTTTCTTT. Amino acid sequence: CASSYSEGNTEAFF.

This clonotype turned up a few times. The chain joins TRBV5-4 to TRBJ2-7, with 7 bases identical to TRBD2. Germline V lookup: CDR1 SGHNT, CDR2 YYREEE (reference sequence). The CDR3 loop spans 14 amino acids. V dropped 4 bases and J dropped 3; count of bases not matched to a gene: 7. CDR3 bases: TGTGCCAGCAGCCATCCCGAGCGGGACTACGAGCAGTACTTC. Translating it yields CASSHPERDYEQYF. Combining the CDR3 with reference TRBV5-4 and TRBJ2-7 gives the whole variable domain ETGVTQSPTHLIKTRGQQVTLRCSSQSGHNTVSWYQQALGQGPQFIFQYYREEENGRGNFPPRFSGLQFPNYSSELNVNALELDDSALYLCASSHPERDYEQYFGPGTRLTVT.

This clonotype has ten or more counts. For the CDR3, the DNA is TGCAGCGTTGATGTAGCGGGAGGAAATGAGCAGTTCTTC. Translation gives CSVDVAGGNEQFF. The chain links TRBV29-1 to TRBJ2-1; 10 bases map to TRBD2. V shed 3 bases and J 7 bases; nucleotides not matched to a gene: 3. The CDR3 covers 13 residues. Germline V gene lookup returns CDR1 SQVTM and CDR2 ANQGSEA.

This clonotype was counted at least ten times. This chain joins TRBV7-2 and TRBJ2-3, with 9 bases lining up with TRBD2. Looked up from germline, CDR1 is SGHTA and CDR2 is FQGNSA. The V segment lost 5 bases and the J segment 5 bases; nucleotides outside the gene matches: 23. The CDR3 has 20 amino acids. CDR3 in amino acids: CASSARGSGRRFGAGDTQYF. The CDR3 DNA is TGTGCCAGCAGCGCCCGTGGTAGCGGGAGAAGATTCGGGGCCGGAGATACGCAGTATTTT.

This clonotype was seen ten or more times. CDR3 sequence: CSARELAGGHDIQYF. The CDR3 DNA reads as TGCAGTGCTAGAGAGTTGGCGGGGGGTCATGACATTCAGTACTTC. The chain recombines TRBV20-1 with TRBJ2-4; 8 bases fit TRBD2. From germline, CDR1 is DFQATT and CDR2 SNEGSKA (reference sequence). V was clipped by 0 bases and J by 8 bases; unmatched bases: 9. The CDR3 spans 15 residues.

This clonotype was detected a few times. V gene TRBV18 combines with J gene TRBJ2-1, with 9 bases fitting TRBD2. The V segment lost 0 bases and the J segment 6 bases; nucleotides outside the gene matches: 6. Germline loops: CDR1 KGHSH, CDR2 LQKENI. This CDR3 has 16 amino acids. In DNA, the CDR3 is TGTGCCAGCTCACCACCGGGACTAGCCCACGTCAATGAGCAGTTCTTC. Encoded protein: CASSPPGLAHVNEQFF.

In its sample, this clonotype was seen many times. The rearrangement links TRBV5-5 to TRBJ1-2; a weak D match, TRBD1 (5 bases). The V end lost 0 bases, the J end lost 4 bases, and 13 bases lay between the germline ends. Germline loops: CDR1 SGHKS, CDR2 YYEKEE (reference sequence). This CDR3 region has 15 residues. CDR3 sequence reads: CASSLEVRVSYGYTF. The CDR3 region has the DNA TGTGCCAGCAGCTTGGAGGTCAGGGTGAGCTATGGCTACACCTTC.

This clonotype occurred many times. This chain uses TRBV10-3 with TRBJ2-7, with D perhaps TRBD2 (5 bases). CDR3 length: 12 residues. From germline, CDR1 is ENHRY and CDR2 SYGVKD. V gave up 5 bases and J gave up 6 bases, with 11 bases separating them. For the CDR3, the DNA is TGTGCCATCAGTAAAAAGGAGGCCGAGCAGTACTTC. Encoded protein: CAISKKEAEQYF.

This clonotype was counted at least ten times. The chain combines TRBV19 with TRBJ2-5; 7 bases line up with TRBD2. The CDR3 loop spans 16 amino acids. Germline V CDR1 and CDR2: LNHDA, SQIVND (reference sequence). Germline trimming cut 3 bases from V and 2 bases from J; bases unmatched to any gene: 9. CDR3 nucleotide sequence: TGTGCCAGTAGTATCGCCTTAGCGGGCCAACAAGAGACCCAGTACTTC. This translates into CASSIALAGQQETQYF.

The chain joins TRBV7-2 to TRBJ2-1; no definite D call. Germline CDR1 is SGHTA and CDR2 is FQGNSA. The CDR3 is 12 residues long. V was shortened by 6 bases and J by 9 bases, with 12 bases between the two germline ends. The CDR3 reads CASSFVLSEQFF. Here the CDR3 DNA reads TGTGCCAGCAGTTTTGTTCTCTCTGAGCAGTTCTTC.

The chain is built from TRBV5-8 and TRBJ1-5; D not certain. The germline V gene encodes CDR1 SGHTS and CDR2 YDEGEE. This CDR3 has 13 residues. V dropped 4 bases and J dropped 5 bases, with 10 bases sitting between them. The CDR3 DNA sequence: TGTGCCAGCAGCCTGGCGACATATCAGCCCCAGCATTTT. Its protein is CASSLATYQPQHF.

This clonotype was observed many times. The rearrangement links TRBV14 to TRBJ1-2; D is unresolved. The CDR3 covers 15 residues. V lost 2 bases and J lost 3, with 13 bases in between. CDR1 and CDR2 (germline): SGHDN, FVKESK. CDR3 in amino acids: CASSQQDRVYYGYTF. The CDR3 DNA is TGTGCCAGCAGCCAACAGGACCGAGTATACTATGGCTACACCTTC.

This clonotype has ten or more counts. The genes are TRBV28 and TRBJ2-1, with a tentative D call TRBD2 (6 bases). Germline CDR1 is MDHEN and CDR2 is SYDVKM. The CDR3 totals 13 residues. Trimming took 6 bases from V and 7 from J, leaving 13 bases between them. CDR3 protein: CASSSPGVNEQFF. DNA of the CDR3: TGTGCCAGCAGCTCTCCGGGGGTTAATGAGCAGTTCTTC.

This clonotype was seen only a few times. V is TRBV29-1 and J is TRBJ2-3; D gene uncertain. CDR1 and CDR2 (germline): SQVTM, ANQGSEA. The CDR3 length is 11 residues. V lost 8 bases and J lost 4, with 10 bases in between. The CDR3 here is CSSRWADTQYF. CDR3 sequence (DNA): TGCAGCTCCCGCTGGGCAGATACGCAGTATTTT.